The subject of this entry is one T cell receptor beta chain. Its antigen is not identified. This sample is part of a study of brain T cells in children with intractable seizures. Study-wide points: Absence of clones before surgery may stem from lower sequencing depth. Top 50 brain clonotypes included both public and private clones.

Sequencing was limited to surgery cases with top T cell transcript signatures in brain tissue. Pre-surgery treatment included at least one anti-epileptic drug. V lost 7 bases and J 1 base, leaving 8 bases between the germline ends. The CDR3 totals 12 residues. CDR1 SGHRS and CDR2 YFSETQ come from the germline V gene. Libraries were prepared by immunoSEQ multiplex PCR; TCRdb keeps only in-frame clonotypes and omits some of them. The table lists some 10,000 clones, less than 70% of them singletons, with 18% in the top ten. This sequence joins TRBV5-1 and TRBJ1-1, with a possible D match to TRBD1 (5 bases). This receptor was taken from a girl aged 2 to 10 with tuberous sclerosis and intractable seizures. This sample comprised resected brain tissue, obtained at surgery. The DNA for the CDR3 is TGCGCCAGCGGGACGGCGAACACTGAAGCTTTCTTT. Translated, it gives CASGTANTEAFF. Supplemented by reference TRBV5-1 and TRBJ1-1, the full variable domain reads KAGVTQTPRYLIKTRGQQVTLSCSPISGHRSVSWYQQTPGQGLQFLFEYFSETQRNKGNFPGRFSGRQFSNSRSEMNVSTLELGDSALYLCASGTANTEAFFGQGTRLTVV.